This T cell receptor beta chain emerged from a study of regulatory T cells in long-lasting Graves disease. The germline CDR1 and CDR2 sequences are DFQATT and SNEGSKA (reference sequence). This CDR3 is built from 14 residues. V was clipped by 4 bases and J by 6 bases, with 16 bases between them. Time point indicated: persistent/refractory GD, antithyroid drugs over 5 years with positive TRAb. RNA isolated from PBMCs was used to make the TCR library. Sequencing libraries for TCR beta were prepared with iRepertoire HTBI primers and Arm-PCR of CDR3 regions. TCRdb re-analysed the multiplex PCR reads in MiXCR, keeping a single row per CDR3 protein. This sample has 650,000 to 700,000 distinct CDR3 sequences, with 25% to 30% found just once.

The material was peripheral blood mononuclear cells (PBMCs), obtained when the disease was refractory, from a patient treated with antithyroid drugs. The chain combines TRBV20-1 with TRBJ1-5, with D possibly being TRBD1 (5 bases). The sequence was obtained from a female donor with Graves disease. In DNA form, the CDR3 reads TGCAGTGCTAACGCAGCCAGGGTGCGTCAGCCCCAGCATTTT. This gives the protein CSANAARVRQPQHF.